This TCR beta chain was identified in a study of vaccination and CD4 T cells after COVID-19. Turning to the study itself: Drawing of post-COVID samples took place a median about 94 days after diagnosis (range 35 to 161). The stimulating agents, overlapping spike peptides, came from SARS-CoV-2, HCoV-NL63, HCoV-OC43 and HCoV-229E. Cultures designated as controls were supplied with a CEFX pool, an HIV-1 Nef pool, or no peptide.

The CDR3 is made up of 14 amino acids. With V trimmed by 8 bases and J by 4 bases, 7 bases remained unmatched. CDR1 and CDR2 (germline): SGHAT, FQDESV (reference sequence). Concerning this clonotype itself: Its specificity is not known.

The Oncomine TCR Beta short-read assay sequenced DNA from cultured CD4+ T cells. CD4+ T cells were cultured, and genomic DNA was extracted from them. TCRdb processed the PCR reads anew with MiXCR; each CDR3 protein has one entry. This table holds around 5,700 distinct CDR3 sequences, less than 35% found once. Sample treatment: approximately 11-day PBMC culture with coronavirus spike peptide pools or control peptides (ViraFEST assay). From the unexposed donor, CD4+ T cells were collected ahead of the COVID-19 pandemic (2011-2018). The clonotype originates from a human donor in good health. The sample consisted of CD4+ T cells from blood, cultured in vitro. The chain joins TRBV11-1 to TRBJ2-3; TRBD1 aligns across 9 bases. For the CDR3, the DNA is TGTGCCAGCGTGTTGGGACAGGGATCAGATACGCAGTATTTT. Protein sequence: CASVLGQGSDTQYF.